These T cell receptor beta chains were read from a single sample in a study of T cell repertoires in cytomegalovirus infection. No antigen is known for these receptors. Using its own MiXCR run on the reads, TCRdb lists one record per CDR3 protein. The repertoire holds hundreds of thousands of distinct CDR3 sequences, over 25% seen once, with around 11% in the top ten. The sequencing used cultured CD8+ T cells from PBMCs, collected from culture after CMV antigen stimulation. The source is a human donor in good health (CMV status not recorded). Some clones in this sample may be carry-over from other donors' samples. CDR3s include the opening cysteine and the closing phenylalanine or tryptophan. Each record gives: clone size, D gene, V gene, J gene, CDR3 DNA, CDR3 protein. The D gene is left open where the match is weak. The size entry is marked missing in some rows and otherwise reads once, few, many or a size class.

-	-	TRBV6-6	TRBJ2-7	TGTGCCGGGGGGACAAGGGAACCCAAGTATACCTACGAGCAGTACTTC	CAGGTREPKYTYEQYF
-	TRBD2	TRBV12-3/TRBV12-4	TRBJ2-5	TGTGCCAGCAGTTTCGCCACTAGCGGGGGACACCAAGAGACCCAGTACTTC	CASSFATSGGHQETQYF
few	-	TRBV7-9	TRBJ2-2	TGTGCCAGCAGCTTAGATGTCTCCTGGGGGGACACCGGGGAGCTGTTTTTT	CASSLDVSWGDTGELFF
few	TRBD1	TRBV6-5	TRBJ2-7	TGTGCCAGCAGTCCACCGGGACAGGGTAATCGGGAGCAGTACTTC	CASSPPGQGNREQYF
-	TRBD1	TRBV24-1	TRBJ2-1	TGTGCCACCAGTGATCTCCGGGACAGCTACAATGAGCAGTTCTTC	CATSDLRDSYNEQFF
-	-	TRBV6-5	TRBJ2-1	TGTGCCACCACACGGTCGAATGAGCAGTTCTTC	CATTRSNEQFF
-	-	TRBV9	TRBJ1-3	TGTGCCAGCAGCGTAGATCGCTCTGGAAACACCATATATTTT	CASSVDRSGNTIYF
few	-	TRBV27	TRBJ2-1	TGTGCCAGCAGTTTAGGCAGGTTGACTGAGCAGTTCTTC	CASSLGRLTEQFF
-	-	TRBV28	TRBJ2-4	TGTGCCAGCAGTTCGGAGCTTGACATTCAGTACTTC	CASSSELDIQYF
few	-	TRBV7-9	TRBJ2-7	TGTGCCAGCGCCTTGGGAGTCCTTCAGCCTCCCTCCTACGAGCAGTACTTC	CASALGVLQPPSYEQYF
-	TRBD1	TRBV7-8	TRBJ2-7	TGTGCCAGCAGCGTCAGGGGGACCTACGAGCAGTACTTC	CASSVRGTYEQYF
many	-	TRBV7-2	TRBJ2-1	TGTGCCAGCAGCTTCCTCTCACAACGGGGCAATGAGCAGTTCTTC	CASSFLSQRGNEQFF
-	-	TRBV6-5	TRBJ2-1	TGTGCCAGCAGCCTGGTCAGCCACAATGAGCAGTTCTTC	CASSLVSHNEQFF
-	-	TRBV12-3/TRBV12-4	TRBJ2-5	TGTGCCAGCAGTTTTGGTCTGGGGCCGGGGGAGACCCAGTACTTC	CASSFGLGPGETQYF
-	-	TRBV7-3	TRBJ1-6	TGTGCCAGCAGCTTGGGGGGTCCATCACCCCTCCACTTT	CASSLGGPSPLHF
-	-	TRBV11-3	TRBJ2-2	TGTGCCAGCAGCTCCCCCCGGACACTAGTGGACACCGGGGAGCTGTTTTTT	CASSSPRTLVDTGELFF
many	TRBD2	TRBV6-1	TRBJ2-1	TGTGCCAGCACCGGACTAGCGGGGGGCGGGGGTACTAGTGACAATGAGCAGTTCTTC	CASTGLAGGGGTSDNEQFF
-	TRBD1	TRBV29-1	TRBJ2-2	TGCAGCTTTTTGACAGGGGAGAACACCGGGGAGCTGTTTTTT	CSFLTGENTGELFF
-	-	TRBV6-5	TRBJ2-2	TGTGCCAGCAGTTACGAGCCGCAGGGAATGAACACCGGGGAGCTGTTTTTT	CASSYEPQGMNTGELFF
few	-	TRBV12-3/TRBV12-4	TRBJ1-2	TGTGCCAGCAGCCATAGGGGGGGACGGTTAGTCTATGGCTACACCTTC	CASSHRGGRLVYGYTF
many	TRBD2	TRBV5-1	TRBJ2-1	TGCGCCAGCAGCTCGAACGGACTAGCGGGGGGCTCACGAGTCTCCTACAATGAGCAGTTCTTC	CASSSNGLAGGSRVSYNEQFF
-	TRBD1	TRBV7-9	TRBJ2-1	TGTGCCGGACAGGTCAGCTCCTACAATGAGCAGTTCTTC	CAGQVSSYNEQFF
-	TRBD2	TRBV9	TRBJ2-3	TGTGCCAGCACCGCGGGGGGGGGCACAGATACGCAGTATTTT	CASTAGGGTDTQYF
-	-	TRBV2	TRBJ2-5	TGTGCCAGCAGTGAATTAGGGGCACGTTTTGGGCTCCAAGAGACCCAGTACTTC	CASSELGARFGLQETQYF
few	TRBD1	TRBV6-1	TRBJ2-1	TGTGCCAGCAGACTACAGGGGTTCTCCTACAATGAGCAGTTCTTC	CASRLQGFSYNEQFF
-	TRBD1	TRBV5-6	TRBJ1-2	TGTGCCAGCAGCTCGACGGGACAGGGAAAGTATGGCTACACCTTC	CASSSTGQGKYGYTF
-	-	TRBV6-4	TRBJ2-3	TGTGCCAGCAGTCTCGTGGACAGCCCCTCAGATACGCAGTATTTT	CASSLVDSPSDTQYF
-	-	TRBV29-1	TRBJ2-6	TGCAGCGCTATAAGTGGCAGGGGGGCTGGGGCCAACGTCCTGACTTTC	CSAISGRGAGANVLTF
-	-	TRBV7-9	TRBJ1-2	TGTGCCAGCAGCCCTGACAGGTCTAGCGGCTACACCTTC	CASSPDRSSGYTF
-	-	TRBV5-8	TRBJ2-2	TGTGCCAGCAGCTTGGCAGCCCGGACAGTCGCGAACACCGGGGAGCTGTTTTTT	CASSLAARTVANTGELFF
few	-	TRBV12-3/TRBV12-4	TRBJ1-1	TGTGCCAGCAGTTTCGCGAGGGACCTGGACAGTGACACTGAAGCTTTCTTT	CASSFARDLDSDTEAFF
few	TRBD1	TRBV24-1	TRBJ2-5	TGTGCCACCAGTGACCACCCGGGACAGGGAACTTGGGCTACGAAAGAGACCCAGTACTTC	CATSDHPGQGTWATKETQYF
-	-	TRBV4-1	TRBJ2-7	TGCGCCAGCAGCCAAGACGGGCGCTTGGACGAGCAGTACTTC	CASSQDGRLDEQYF
many	TRBD2	TRBV7-6	TRBJ2-3	TGTGCCAGCAGCTTAAGGACTAGCGGGGGGGGACAGAAAGATACGCAGTATTTT	CASSLRTSGGGQKDTQYF